This T cell receptor beta chain was observed in a study of cytomegalovirus exposure and HLA in healthy donors (dated by TCRdb to between 2016 and 2019). A note on the overall study: The 500 to 800 repertoires of the first cohort and the roughly 110 validation repertoires were produced on the same platform, according to a later analysis. In addition to the first cohort of around 670 subjects, a separate validation cohort of approximately 110 different subjects was used. The study was designed to test whether signatures of past pathogen exposure could be identified by cataloging public T cell receptors. To predict cytomegalovirus infection status, the study combined high-throughput TCR immunosequencing, statistical association of individual TCRs with disease status, and machine learning. Summary of the overall study and its limitations: A later analysis lacked HLA typing for the validation cohort, so it scored co-occurrence in that cohort across all 110 or so repertoires. The authors suggested that the approach could potentially be generalized to other disease states and immunological phenotypes. In both the original and validation cohorts, the classifier was reported to diagnose cytomegalovirus status with high specificity and sensitivity. Most TCR sequences were seen in very few donors, while some public TCRs were found in many individuals. In the study, approximately 160 TCR beta chains were listed as associated with cytomegalovirus. Of the cluster scores, roughly 95% were above 0 in a later analysis, which found that TCRs clustered in the first cohort also tended to co-occur in the 95 to 150 validation repertoires. Three of the identified cytomegalovirus-associated TCR beta chains were confirmed in vitro to be specific for cytomegalovirus antigens.

The library was produced with the immunoSEQ multiplex PCR assay. Processing in the source paper ran as follows. A statistical classification framework was built for diagnosing cytomegalovirus status from the catalog of TCR beta chain sequences. TCRdb obtained this table from immuneACCESS and retained in-frame rearrangements with V and J assigned. These tables miss some clones; where compared with another copy, unresolved V genes account for less than half of the shortfall, and the remainder is unexplained. The V and J calls and the clone size are those of that table, but D and trimming were determined from the DNA. This sample lists about 75,000 clones; 70% to 90% were detected once. The top ten clonotypes cover 2.5% to 3% of the sample. CDR1 and CDR2 are drawn from the germline V gene: ENHRY, SYGVKD. Compared with germline, V lacks 5 bases and J lacks 2 bases; bases without a gene match: 7. The CDR3, cysteine through phenylalanine, is 16 amino acids long. Kept here is only the CDR3 DNA, which spans 48 bases and is read in frame from base 1.

Separate from the roughly 650-subject first cohort, the validation cohort of 90 to 150 subjects was the group to which the donors belonged. Comments on this clone: Which antigen it targets is not known. No base quality values were provided; no much bigger clone lies one nucleotide off.

This clonotype originated in a man younger than 40 in good health and CMV-seronegative. Sequenced: PBMCs. Recombination connected TRBV10-3 to TRBJ2-4; the junction holds 9 bases that match TRBD1. The sequence in DNA is TGTGCCATCAGTACTGACAGGGGGTGGACCAAAAACATTCAGTACTTC. The encoded protein is CAISTDRGWTKNIQYF.